The T cell receptor (beta chain) described here comes from a study of blood T cell repertoires in COVID-19. With V trimmed by 4 bases and J by 7 bases, 11 bases remained unmatched. CDR3 size: 15 residues. Germline-derived CDR1 and CDR2 are SGHKS and YYEKEE (reference sequence). Only in-frame clones appear in the TCRdb table, and some are missing; sequencing was by immunoSEQ multiplex PCR. The sample carries about 200,000 clones, about four fifths recorded once. This TCR was sampled from a man aged 40-50 years who had recovered from COVID-19. This chain links TRBV5-5 with TRBJ2-1; 7 nucleotides match TRBD2. Sequenced material: PBMCs or T cells enriched from blood (not recorded which). The CDR3 coding sequence is TGTGCCAGCAGCCTGAGCGGGGTCAGTCTGAATGAGCAGTTCTTC. Its translation is CASSLSGVSLNEQFF.